The 28 T cell receptor beta chains listed next were all sequenced from one sample in a study of blood T cell repertoires in COVID-19. The repertoire was sequenced with immunoSEQ multiplex PCR; TCRdb's copy has only in-frame clones and lacks some. The data show 150,000 to 190,000 clones, 70% to 90% seen once. The sequenced sample consisted of peripheral blood. Receptors were obtained from a woman aged 55-69 years with COVID-19, enrolled during active disease.

The chain combines TRBV30 with TRBJ2-5, with TRBD2 as a possible D gene (6 bases). Trimming stripped 0 bases from V and 5 bases from J, with 7 bases between. The CDR3 has 12 amino acids. Germline V lookup: CDR1 GTSNPN, CDR2 SVGIG (reference sequence). The CDR3 protein is CAWSVRGETQYF. The CDR3 region has the DNA TGTGCCTGGAGTGTACGGGGGGAGACCCAGTACTTC.

This clone is labeled medium-sized. The CDR3 nucleotides are TGTGCCAGCAGGGACACAGGGTTTGGGGAAAAACTGTTTTTT. Protein: CASRDTGFGEKLFF. The chain links TRBV6-5 to TRBJ1-4; D perhaps matches TRBD1 (6 bases). CDR1 and CDR2 from the germline V gene are MNHEY and SVGAGI. The CDR3 consists of 14 residues. V lost 6 bases to trimming and J lost 8 bases, with 16 bases between them.

The chain joins TRBV13 to TRBJ2-2, with 7 bases lining up with TRBD1. The CDR3 contains 15 residues. CDR1 and CDR2 from the germline V gene are PRHDT and FYEKMQ (reference sequence). The V gene end was trimmed by 4 bases and the J gene end by 4 bases; junction bases not matched to a gene: 6. The CDR3 spells CASSSGQRATGELFF. The CDR3 DNA follows: TGTGCCAGCAGCTCGGGACAGAGAGCCACCGGGGAGCTGTTTTTT. The full variable domain, with the rest looked up from reference TRBV13 and TRBJ2-2, is AAGVIQSPRHLIKEKRETATLKCYPIPRHDTVYWYQQGPGQDPQFLISFYEKMQSDKGSIPDRFSAQQFSDYHSELNMSSLELGDSALYFCASSSGQRATGELFFGEGSRLTVL.

This clone has just a few counts. The chain uses TRBV5-5 and TRBJ1-2; D not certain. CDR1 and CDR2 from the germline V gene are SGHKS and YYEKEE (reference sequence). This CDR3 is built from 15 residues. V was shortened by 2 bases and J by 0 bases, with 11 bases between the two germline ends. The CDR3 protein is CASSLTGSTNYGYTF. DNA for the CDR3: TGTGCCAGCAGCTTAACCGGGAGCACTAACTATGGCTACACCTTC.

This chain connects TRBV5-1 to TRBJ1-4, with D perhaps TRBD1 (5 bases). This CDR3 is 15 amino acids long. Germline assignment: CDR1 SGHRS and CDR2 YFSETQ. The V gene lost 3 bases and the J gene lost 5 bases, with 14 bases spanning the gap. The CDR3 bases are TGCGCCAGCAGCTCATTCACAGGTTCCAATGAAAAACTGTTTTTT. This translates into CASSSFTGSNEKLFF.

This clone occurred once. The chain links TRBV7-9 to TRBJ2-2; 8 bases agree with TRBD1. V shed 6 bases and J 0 bases; nucleotides not matched to a gene: 6. CDR3 size: 16 residues. Germline assignment: CDR1 SEHNR and CDR2 FQNEAQ (reference sequence). The CDR3 DNA sequence: TGTGCCAGCAGTTCTGGACAGGGCGCGAACACCGGGGAGCTGTTTTTT. Its translation is CASSSGQGANTGELFF.

This clone was seen more than once but under ten times. The rearrangement uses TRBV10-2 and TRBJ1-2; D not resolved. This CDR3 spans 13 amino acids. With 6 bases removed from V and 5 bases from J, the gap between germline ends came to 13 bases. The V gene's germline CDR1 is WSHSY and CDR2 SAAADI. CDR3 protein: CASREGFSYGYTF. The CDR3 DNA reads TGCGCCAGCAGAGAGGGTTTCAGTTATGGCTACACCTTC.

Comment on this clone: In the same sample, other DNA sequences code for this CDR3. This chain links TRBV6-1 with TRBJ1-2; tentative D call: TRBD1 (6 bases). V lost 2 bases and J 2 bases, leaving 6 bases between the germline ends. The CDR3 covers 13 residues. Germline loops: CDR1 MNHNS, CDR2 SASEGT. The CDR3 reads CASSEQGNYGYTF. The CDR3 DNA sequence: TGTGCCAGCAGTGAACAGGGGAACTATGGCTACACCTTC.

J is TRBJ1-2 and V is TRBV5-1, with TRBD1 matching 8 bases. Trimming cost V 4 bases and J 7 bases; bases outside gene matches: 9. The V gene's germline CDR1 is SGHRS and CDR2 YFSETQ. This CDR3 has 14 amino acids. CDR3 sequence reads: CASSIGQGLLGYTF. CDR3 coding DNA: TGCGCCAGCAGCATCGGACAGGGCCTTCTTGGCTACACCTTC. The full variable domain, in which reference TRBV5-1 and TRBJ1-2 provide the parts outside the CDR3, is KAGVTQTPRYLIKTRGQQVTLSCSPISGHRSVSWYQQTPGQGLQFLFEYFSETQRNKGNFPGRFSGRQFSNSRSEMNVSTLELGDSALYLCASSIGQGLLGYTFGSGTRLTVV.

This clone was found a few times. The chain employs TRBV2 and TRBJ2-7, with D tentatively TRBD1 (6 bases). Trimming removed 4 bases at V and 0 bases at J, with 10 bases between. The CDR3 covers 14 residues. Germline V gene lookup returns CDR1 SNHLY and CDR2 FYNNEI. CDR3: CASSGRGSSYEQYV. For the CDR3, the DNA is TGTGCCAGCAGTGGCAGGGGAAGCTCCTACGAGCAGTACGTC.

This chain links TRBV5-4 with TRBJ2-5; 9 bases are shared with TRBD1. The J segment lost 5 bases and the V segment lost 0 bases, leaving 11 bases of the junction unmatched. CDR3 length: 17 residues. CDR1 and CDR2 (germline): SGHNT, YYREEE (reference sequence). Written as DNA, the CDR3 is TGTGCCAGCAGCTTGGGACCCCCGGGACAGGGATTGGAGACCCAGTACTTC. It is translated as CASSLGPPGQGLETQYF.

The rearrangement joins TRBV19 to TRBJ1-1, with unresolved D. CDR1 is LNHDA and CDR2 is SQIVND in the germline V gene (reference sequence). Trimming shortened V by 3 bases and J by 11 bases, and 13 bases separated the two germline ends. The CDR3 has 12 amino acids. This CDR3 reads CASSIVGRAAFF. The CDR3 nucleotides read TGTGCCAGTAGTATTGTAGGGCGGGCGGCTTTCTTT.

J is TRBJ1-1 and V is TRBV29-1, with TRBD1 matching over 9 bases. The CDR3 consists of 13 residues. The ends lost 4 bases at V and 5 bases at J; junction bases unmatched: 5. Germline CDR1 SQVTM, CDR2 ANQGSEA. As DNA, the CDR3 is TGCAGCGTTGTCCGGACAGGGGATACTGAAGCTTTCTTT. Translating gives CSVVRTGDTEAFF.

The V gene is TRBV27, the J gene TRBJ1-4, with unresolved D. Trimming took 6 bases from V and 7 from J, leaving 15 bases between them. Looked up from germline, CDR1 is MNHEY and CDR2 is SMNVEV (reference sequence). The CDR3 runs 14 residues. CDR3 sequence reads: CASRPRGGGEKLFF. DNA of the CDR3: TGTGCCAGCAGACCACGGGGTGGAGGTGAAAAACTGTTTTTT.

This chain links TRBV7-8 with TRBJ2-2, with a weak D call TRBD1 (5 bases). This CDR3 has 15 amino acids. Germline values: CDR1 SGHVS, CDR2 FQNEAQ. Trimming stripped 1 base from V and 3 bases from J, with 9 bases between. The CDR3 protein is CASSLGRADTGELFF. In DNA form, the CDR3 reads TGTGCCAGCAGCTTAGGCAGGGCGGACACCGGGGAGCTGTTTTTT.

The rearrangement uses TRBV3-1 (or the pseudogene TRBV3-2) and TRBJ1-6; TRBD1 might be the D (5 bases). The V gene's germline CDR1 is LGHDT and CDR2 YNNKEL (reference sequence). V lost 3 bases and J lost 6, with 18 bases in between. The CDR3 has 17 amino acids. In DNA form, the CDR3 reads TGTGCCAGCAGCCAGGGTCCCCAGGGAAGGGCTAATTCACCCCTCCACTTT. This codes for CASSQGPQGRANSPLHF.

The chain is built from TRBV27 and TRBJ2-7; TRBD1 matches at 10 bases. This CDR3 spans 15 amino acids. The J segment lost 5 bases and the V segment lost 3 bases, leaving 7 bases of the junction unmatched. The germline V gene encodes CDR1 MNHEY and CDR2 SMNVEV (reference sequence). This CDR3 reads CASSFMGTGEDEQYF. DNA for the CDR3: TGTGCCAGCAGTTTTATGGGGACAGGGGAAGACGAGCAGTACTTC.

The V and J genes are TRBV12-5 and TRBJ1-1, with D tentatively TRBD1 (5 bases). This CDR3 has 16 residues. CDR1 is LGHNT and CDR2 is FRNRAP in the germline V gene. With 2 bases removed from V and 5 bases from J, the gap between germline ends came to 18 bases. The chain's CDR3 is CASGLFGRAILTEAFF. The CDR3, as DNA: TGTGCTAGTGGTTTGTTCGGCAGGGCCATTCTTACTGAAGCTTTCTTT.

This CDR3 reads CASSVAVTGELFF. The CDR3 DNA reads as TGTGCCAGCAGCGTAGCGGTCACCGGGGAGCTGTTTTTT. The V call is TRBV9, the J call TRBJ2-2; no definite D call. The germline CDR1 and CDR2 sequences are SGDLS and YYNGEE. The CDR3 loop spans 13 amino acids. Trimming left V 0 bases short and J 4 bases short, with 4 bases between.

This sequence joins TRBV6-2 or TRBV6-3 and TRBJ1-2, with 10 nucleotides matching TRBD1. This CDR3 has 15 residues. The germline gives CDR1 MNHEY, CDR2 SVGEGT. Unmatched junction bases numbered 4, after V lost 2 bases and J lost 4 bases. DNA of the CDR3: TGTGCCAGCAGTTACCCGGACAGGGGGTTCTATGGCTACACCTTC. It encodes CASSYPDRGFYGYTF.

This clone showed up many times. The J gene is TRBJ1-4, the V gene TRBV6-5, with 7 bases aligning to TRBD1. Trimming at V came to 6 bases and at J to 4 bases, leaving 8 bases not matched to a gene. Germline V gene sequence: CDR1 MNHEY, CDR2 SVGAGI. The CDR3 totals 15 residues. The DNA for the CDR3 is TGTGCCAGCAGGAACGGACAGGTCGTTAATGAAAAACTGTTTTTT. Its protein product is CASRNGQVVNEKLFF.

The V call is TRBV29-1, the J call TRBJ1-1; possible D gene TRBD1, 5 bases. V was trimmed by 4 bases and J by 4 bases, leaving 10 bases between them. The germline gives CDR1 SQVTM, CDR2 ANQGSEA. The CDR3 contains 12 residues. The CDR3 reads CSVVQGFTEAFF. The CDR3 nucleotides read TGCAGCGTTGTCCAGGGATTCACTGAAGCTTTCTTT.

This chain joins TRBV5-1 and TRBJ2-7, with 8 nucleotides matching TRBD2. The CDR3 consists of 15 residues. Losses at the gene ends were 0 bases for V and 2 bases for J; bases not matched to a gene: 4. Germline lookup yields CDR1 SGHRS and CDR2 YFSETQ. The CDR3 sequence is CASSLGIAGTYEQYV. CDR3 coding DNA: TGCGCCAGCAGCTTGGGGATAGCGGGGACCTACGAGCAGTACGTC.

J is TRBJ2-7 and V is TRBV6-1; TRBD1 matches 11 bases. The CDR3 is 17 amino acids. The germline V gene has CDR1 MNHNS and CDR2 SASEGT. V was pared by 4 bases and J by 5 bases, with 13 bases of the junction left unmatched. The CDR3 loop is CASSGPRGDRGSNEQYF. In DNA, the CDR3 is TGTGCCAGCAGTGGACCAAGGGGGGACAGGGGGTCTAACGAGCAGTACTTC.

This rearrangement joins TRBV5-4 to TRBJ2-3, with a possible D match to TRBD1 (6 bases). V was shortened by 4 bases and J by 5 bases, with 17 bases between the two germline ends. CDR3 length: 15 amino acids. Germline V CDR1 and CDR2: SGHNT, YYREEE (reference sequence). The DNA of the CDR3 is TGTGCCAGCAGCCCCGGACAGAGGACGGAAGATACGCAGTATTTT. Translation: CASSPGQRTEDTQYF.

The chain joins TRBV21-1 to TRBJ1-1; TRBD1 was called by the table and not checked on the DNA. TRBV21-1 has pseudogene status. This CDR3 spans 14 amino acids. CDR3 sequence: CASRQPMKNTEAFF. Here the CDR3 DNA reads TGTGCCAGTCGACAGCCCATGAAGAACACTGAAGCTTTCTTT.

The CDR3 DNA follows: TGTGCCAGCAGCCTCCGAGAGGAAATGAACACTGAAGCTTTCTTT. Protein product: CASSLREEMNTEAFF. The genes are TRBV9 and TRBJ1-1; D not certain. From germline, CDR1 is SGDLS and CDR2 YYNGEE. The CDR3 is 15 residues long. Trimming removed 4 bases at V and 0 bases at J, with 13 bases between.

The rearrangement joins TRBV23-1 to TRBJ1-1; D perhaps matches TRBD1 (5 bases). TRBV23-1 belongs to the ORF category, with a function that is uncertain. Trimming left V 6 bases short and J 3 bases short, with 14 bases between. The CDR3 is 14 amino acids. CDR3 residues: CASSISRQYTEAFF. In DNA form, the CDR3 reads TGCGCCAGCAGCATATCACGACAGTACACTGAAGCTTTCTTT.